This TCR beta chain was documented in a study of human T cells and chemical hapten exposure. Study at large: For the roughly 25-week duration of the study, patients were given weekly doses of diphenylcyclopropenone on the scalp. Findings and caveats of the study: A positive correlation with patch test score was shown by PT1 expanded TCR counts.

V was trimmed by 2 bases and J by 7 bases, leaving 14 bases between them. This CDR3 spans 14 amino acids. In germline, CDR1 is MNHEY, CDR2 SMNVEV (reference sequence). The study's library attached unique molecular identifiers to single cDNA molecules. In TCRdb, the RACE reads were re-called with MiXCR into one record per CDR3 protein. The table has around 120,000 distinct CDR3 sequences, roughly 12% seen once. The count of this clonotype is one. Its antigen is not identified. Time point indicated: patch test 1, 2 weeks after DPC sensitization. The treatment here: therapeutic diphenylcyclopropenone sensitization with weekly scalp DPC.

The receptor was derived from a woman aged 45-59 years with alopecia areata. Some clones in this sample may be carry-over from other donors' samples. Sequencing used whole blood, obtained in connection with sensitization to the hapten diphenylcyclopropenone (DPC). V and J are TRBV27 and TRBJ2-5; D is possibly TRBD2 (6 bases). The CDR3 is CASSLSGLGLTQYF. The CDR3 coding sequence is TGTGCCAGCAGTTTAAGCGGGTTAGGGTTGACCCAGTACTTC.